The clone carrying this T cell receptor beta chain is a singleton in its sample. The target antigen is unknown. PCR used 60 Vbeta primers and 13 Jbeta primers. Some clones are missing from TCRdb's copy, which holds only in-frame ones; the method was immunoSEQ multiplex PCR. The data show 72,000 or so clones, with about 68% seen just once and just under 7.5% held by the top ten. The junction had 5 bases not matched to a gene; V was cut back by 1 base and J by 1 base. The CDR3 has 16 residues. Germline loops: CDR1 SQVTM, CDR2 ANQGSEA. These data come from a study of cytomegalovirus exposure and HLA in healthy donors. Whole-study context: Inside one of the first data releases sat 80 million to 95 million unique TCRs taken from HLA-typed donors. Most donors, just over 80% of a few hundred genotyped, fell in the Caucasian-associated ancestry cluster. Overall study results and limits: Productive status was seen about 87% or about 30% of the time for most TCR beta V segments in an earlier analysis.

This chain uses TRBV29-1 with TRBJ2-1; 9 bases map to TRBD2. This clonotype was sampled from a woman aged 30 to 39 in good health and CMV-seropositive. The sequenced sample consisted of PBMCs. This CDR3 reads CSVEGLAGHSYNEQFF. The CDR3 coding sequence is TGCAGCGTTGAAGGGCTAGCGGGACATTCCTACAATGAGCAGTTCTTC.